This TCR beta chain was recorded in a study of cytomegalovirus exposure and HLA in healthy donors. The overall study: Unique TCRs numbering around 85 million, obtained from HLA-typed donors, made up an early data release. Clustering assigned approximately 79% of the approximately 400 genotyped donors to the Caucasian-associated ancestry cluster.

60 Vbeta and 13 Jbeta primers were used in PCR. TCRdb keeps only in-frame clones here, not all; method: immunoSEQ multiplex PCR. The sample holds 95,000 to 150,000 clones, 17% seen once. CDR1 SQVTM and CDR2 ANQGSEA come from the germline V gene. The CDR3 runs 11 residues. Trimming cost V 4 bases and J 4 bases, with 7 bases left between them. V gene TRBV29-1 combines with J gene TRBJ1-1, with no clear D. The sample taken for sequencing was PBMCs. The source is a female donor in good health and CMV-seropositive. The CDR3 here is CSVGSGTEAFF. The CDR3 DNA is TGCAGCGTTGGTTCGGGCACTGAAGCTTTCTTT.